One sample yielded the 25 T cell receptor beta chains listed below, sequenced in a study of T cell repertoires in cytomegalovirus infection (dated by TCRdb to the late 2010s). For these receptors, no antigen is known. The sample's treatment or condition label, in plain terms: in vitro stimulation with specific CMV peptide epitopes to enrich CMV-specific T cells. The run used an Illumina HiSeq 1500. TCRdb passed the public sequencing reads through fastp at Q25 and MiXCR, retaining productive beta sequences. Records with the same CDR3 protein are collapsed into one entry carrying the most frequent genes and DNA. For this sample the table gives approximately 34,000 distinct CDR3 sequences, of which about 48% were detected only once. Approximately 92% of the sample is held by the ten biggest clonotypes. Sequenced here: CD8+ T cells from cultured PBMCs, sampled from culture after CMV antigen stimulation. The receptors here all came from a human donor in good health (CMV status not recorded). Some clones in this sample may be carry-over from other donors' samples.

The CDR3: CASSLVGQVYEQYF. The CDR3 bases are TGTGCCAGCAGCTTAGTCGGCCAGGTCTACGAGCAGTACTTC. The chain is built from TRBV7-6 and TRBJ2-7; D not certain. CDR3 length: 14 residues. V lost 1 base, J lost 3 bases, and 10 bases lay in between. The germline CDR1 and CDR2 sequences are SGHVS and FNYEAQ. The entire variable domain, with the rest obtained from reference TRBV7-6 and TRBJ2-7, is as follows: GAGVSQSPRYKVTKRGQDVALRCDPISGHVSLYWYRQALGQGPEFLTYFNYEAQQDKSGLPNDRFSAERPEGSISTLTIQRTEQRDSAMYRCASSLVGQVYEQYFGPGTRLTVT.

This chain uses TRBV10-3 with TRBJ2-7, with TRBD2 matching 8 bases. Germline V CDR1 and CDR2: ENHRY, SYGVKD. With 10 bases clipped from V and 0 bases from J, the junction kept 5 bases outside the gene matches. CDR3 length: 13 residues. The CDR3, as DNA: TGTGCCACGAGCAGCGGGGGCTCCTACGAGCAGTACTTC. It codes for CATSSGGSYEQYF.

A single count supports this clonotype. The V call is TRBV12-5, the J call TRBJ2-2, with 11 bases that match TRBD2. CDR3 length equals 15 residues. The germline V gene encodes CDR1 LGHNT and CDR2 FRNRAP. The V gene end was trimmed by 5 bases and the J gene end by 6 bases; junction bases not matched to a gene: 5. The CDR3 region is CASGPSGLAAGELFF. The CDR3 DNA follows: TGTGCTAGTGGTCCCTCGGGACTAGCGGCCGGGGAGCTGTTTTTT.

A remark on this clonotype: One end of the junction is discordant with germline, which a read error may explain. The V call is TRBV4-2, the J call TRBJ2-1, with TRBD2 matching 9 bases. The CDR3 is 17 amino acids. Germline V gives CDR1 LGHNA, CDR2 YNFKEQ. As DNA, the CDR3 is TGTGACAGCAGCCAAGCTTCCTATAGCGGGGGAAACAATGAGCAGTTCTTT. This codes for CDSSQASYSGGNNEQFF.

This clonotype was detected ten times or more. V usage is TRBV4-1 and J usage is TRBJ2-1; D gene ambiguous. The CDR3 loop spans 13 amino acids. Per germline, CDR1 MGHRA and CDR2 YSYEKL. Trimming took off 4 bases at V and 5 bases at J, with 9 bases between the two ends. CDR3 sequence (DNA): TGCGCCAGCAGCCCCCGAAGGAACAATGAGCAGTTCTTC. Translation gives CASSPRRNNEQFF.

This sequence joins TRBV28 and TRBJ2-6, with unresolved D. The germline V gene has CDR1 MDHEN and CDR2 SYDVKM. The CDR3 extends over 15 amino acids. Trimming left V 1 base short and J 2 bases short, with 6 bases between. In DNA form, the CDR3 reads TGTGCCAGCAGTTTATCGTGGGCTGGGGCCAACGTCCTGACTTTC. It yields the protein CASSLSWAGANVLTF. The full variable domain, completed using reference TRBV28 and TRBJ2-6, is DVKVTQSSRYLVKRTGEKVFLECVQDMDHENMFWYRQDPGLGLRLIYFSYDVKMKEKGDIPEGYSVSREKKERFSLILESASTNQTSMYLCASSLSWAGANVLTFGAGSRLTVL.

The rearrangement joins TRBV12-3 or TRBV12-4 to TRBJ2-5, with TRBD2 matching over 8 bases. The CDR3 has 13 amino acids. Trimming removed 9 bases from V and 10 bases from J; junction bases left unmatched: 13. The CDR3 DNA reads TGTGCCAGTACTCTAGCGGGCCGGGGGGACCAGTACTTC. Amino acids: CASTLAGRGDQYF.

This chain joins TRBV7-6 and TRBJ2-7; D ambiguous. The CDR3 is made up of 13 amino acids. V was clipped by 5 bases and J by 7 bases, with 15 bases between them. The germline CDR1 and CDR2 sequences are SGHVS and FNYEAQ. The CDR3: CASSIAGLGEQYF. DNA for the CDR3: TGTGCCAGCAGCATTGCAGGTTTGGGTGAGCAGTACTTC.

CDR3 in amino acids: CASSQEQSSYNEQFF. In DNA form, the CDR3 reads TGTGCCAGCAGCCAAGAACAGAGCTCCTACAATGAGCAGTTCTTC. The J gene is TRBJ2-1, the V gene TRBV3-1; no definite D call. CDR1 is LGHDT and CDR2 is YNNKEL in the germline V gene (reference sequence). This CDR3 is 15 amino acids long. V was clipped by 0 bases and J by 0 bases, with 6 bases between them.

This clonotype has at least ten counts. The chain has TRBV7-8 and TRBJ2-5; no reliable D call. V lost 3 bases to trimming and J lost 1 base, with 9 bases between them. CDR3 length: 14 amino acids. The germline gives CDR1 SGHVS, CDR2 FQNEAQ. The DNA of the CDR3 is TGTGCCAGCAGCTTGAGGCGGCTCCAAGAGACCCAGTACTTC. Its protein is CASSLRRLQETQYF.

The rearrangement uses TRBV5-5 and TRBJ2-1; 9 positions match TRBD1. J was trimmed by 10 bases and V by 4 bases; bases with no gene match: 9. This CDR3 comprises 14 residues. The germline CDR1 and CDR2 sequences are SGHKS and YYEKEE (reference sequence). The CDR3 protein is CASSPPTGGSEQFF. Written as DNA, the CDR3 is TGTGCCAGCAGCCCTCCGACAGGGGGTTCCGAGCAGTTCTTC.

This clonotype was counted between two and nine times. The chain employs TRBV20-1 and TRBJ2-7, with unresolved D. V was trimmed by 0 bases and J by 0 bases, leaving 12 bases between them. This CDR3 is built from 15 residues. Germline CDR1 and CDR2: DFQATT and SNEGSKA (reference sequence). CDR3 in amino acids: CSAREPSRSSYEQYF. For the CDR3, the DNA is TGCAGTGCTAGAGAACCTTCAAGAAGCTCCTACGAGCAGTACTTC.

This chain uses TRBV6-5 with TRBJ2-5; 12 nucleotides align to TRBD1. The trim removed 6 bases at V and 5 bases at J, leaving 10 bases unmatched. This CDR3 spans 16 amino acids. Germline V gene lookup returns CDR1 MNHEY and CDR2 SVGAGI. CDR3 nucleotide sequence: TGTGCCAGCAGGCCGGGACAGGGGGCGCGAGGGGAGACCCAGTACTTC. Protein product: CASRPGQGARGETQYF.

This clonotype was found a few times. The DNA for the CDR3 is TGTGCCAGCAGCTTAGAGCATAATCCGGGGGACGAGCAGTACTTC. The encoded protein is CASSLEHNPGDEQYF. The rearrangement uses TRBV11-2 and TRBJ2-7, with a tentative D call TRBD2 (6 bases). Trimming cost V 0 bases and J 5 bases, with 14 bases left between them. CDR3 length: 15 amino acids. CDR1 is SGHAT, CDR2 FQNNGV, per germline.

Notes on this clonotype: A single base separates this from a much larger clone, so it may be a read error. The chain is built from TRBV7-3 and TRBJ2-3; D possibly corresponds to TRBD2 (5 bases). The CDR3 consists of 14 residues. Trimming removed 3 bases from V and 11 bases from J, with 18 bases in between. Germline CDR1 is SGHTA and CDR2 is FQGTGA. The CDR3 bases are TGTGCCAGCAGCTTGGTTCCGGGAAAGGGTCAGCAGTATTTT. Amino acids: CASSLVPGKGQQYF.

This clonotype was counted between two and nine times. The V gene is TRBV6-1, the J gene TRBJ2-7; 7 nucleotides line up with TRBD1. The CDR3 spans 14 residues. Trimming at V came to 5 bases and at J to 4 bases, leaving 8 bases not matched to a gene. Germline-derived CDR1 and CDR2 are MNHNS and SASEGT. Here the CDR3 reads CASSTTGTGYEQYF. DNA of the CDR3: TGTGCCAGCAGTACGACAGGGACCGGGTACGAGCAGTACTTC.

The chain links TRBV7-4 to TRBJ2-5; no clear D gene. The CDR3 totals 13 residues. In germline, CDR1 is SGHVT, CDR2 SQSDAQ. Deletions cut 3 bases from V and 1 base from J, with 6 bases between. The CDR3 sequence is CASSFWPQETQYF. Here the CDR3 DNA reads TGTGCCAGCAGCTTCTGGCCCCAAGAGACCCAGTACTTC.

The rearrangement links TRBV7-9 to TRBJ2-1; no clear D gene. The CDR3 extends over 12 amino acids. The germline V and J ends were trimmed by 5 bases and 5 bases, with 7 bases remaining between them. In germline, CDR1 is SEHNR, CDR2 FQNEAQ (reference sequence). The CDR3 nucleotides read TGTGCCAGCAGCCCTCTGGACAATGAGCAGTTCTTC. Its translation is CASSPLDNEQFF. The whole variable domain, filled in from reference TRBV7-9 and TRBJ2-1, reads DTGVSQNPRHKITKRGQNVTFRCDPISEHNRLYWYRQTLGQGPEFLTYFQNEAQLEKSRLLSDRFSAERPKGSFSTLEIQRTEQGDSAMYLCASSPLDNEQFFGPGTRLTVL.

J is TRBJ2-3 and V is TRBV11-2; 9 bases match TRBD1. This CDR3 is built from 14 residues. The J segment lost 4 bases and the V segment lost 6 bases, leaving 5 bases of the junction unmatched. The germline V gene encodes CDR1 SGHAT and CDR2 FQNNGV. The CDR3 DNA reads TGTGCCAGCAGAACAGGGGGCCACGCAGATACGCAGTATTTT. Its protein is CASRTGGHADTQYF.

The chain uses TRBV10-2 and TRBJ2-1, with TRBD2 as a possible D gene (6 bases). The CDR3 spans 13 residues. V shed 7 bases and J shed 5 bases, with 12 bases lying between them. Germline CDR1 and CDR2: WSHSY and SAAADI. The chain's CDR3 is CASKAGYDNEQFF. The CDR3 DNA follows: TGCGCCAGCAAGGCGGGGTACGACAATGAGCAGTTCTTC.

This clonotype was detected ten times or more. The chain couples TRBV7-6 to TRBJ2-7; 8 bases agree with TRBD2. V lost 0 bases and J lost 7; bases outside the gene matches: 2. The CDR3 consists of 13 residues. Germline CDR1 and CDR2: SGHVS and FNYEAQ. This CDR3 is CASSLARGVEQYF. CDR3 bases: TGTGCCAGCAGCTTAGCGCGGGGGGTTGAGCAGTACTTC.

This clonotype was detected only a few times. The V gene is TRBV7-2, the J gene TRBJ2-7, with TRBD2 matching over 7 bases. The V segment lost 0 bases and the J segment 10 bases; nucleotides outside the gene matches: 9. Per the germline V gene, CDR1 is SGHTA and CDR2 is FQGNSA. The CDR3 is 14 residues long. The CDR3 here is CASSLAPGTIEQYF. The DNA of the CDR3 is TGTGCCAGCAGCTTAGCCCCTGGGACTATCGAACAGTACTTC.

This clonotype was detected many times. This rearrangement joins TRBV7-9 to TRBJ2-1, with TRBD2 as a possible D gene (7 bases). With 1 base removed from V and 2 bases from J, the gap between germline ends came to 9 bases. The CDR3 extends over 15 amino acids. CDR1 is SEHNR and CDR2 is FQNEAQ in the germline V gene (reference sequence). CDR3 bases: TGTGCCAGCAGCTTAGAAGGGGGGGCCTACAATGAGCAGTTCTTC. The encoded protein is CASSLEGGAYNEQFF.

This clonotype was counted a few times. The chain carries TRBV7-9 and TRBJ2-7; 7 bases are shared with TRBD1. Germline lookup yields CDR1 SEHNR and CDR2 FQNEAQ (reference sequence). V trimming: 3 bases; J trimming: 0 bases; junction bases outside the gene matches: 11. CDR3 size: 17 residues. CDR3 sequence reads: CASSLGVVDRSSYEQYF. In nucleotides, the CDR3 is TGTGCCAGCAGCTTGGGGGTTGTGGACAGGAGCTCCTACGAGCAGTACTTC.

The chain has TRBV7-9 and TRBJ2-1, with 10 nucleotides matching TRBD1. CDR3 length equals 16 residues. Germline values: CDR1 SEHNR, CDR2 FQNEAQ (reference sequence). Trimming at V came to 4 bases and at J to 6 bases, leaving 9 bases not matched to a gene. This chain's CDR3 is CASSSEPGQGSNEQFF. CDR3 DNA: TGTGCCAGCAGCTCCGAACCGGGACAGGGGTCCAATGAGCAGTTCTTC.